One and the same sample provided the 10 T cell receptor beta chains below, sequenced in a study of blood T cell repertoires in COVID-19. The assay was immunoSEQ multiplex PCR, and TCRdb's table has in-frame clones only and misses some. Of some 250,000 clones detected, around four fifths appear once; the ten largest clones hold just over 8.5%. The specimen sequenced was peripheral blood. These receptors originate from a man aged 35-49 years with active or convalescent COVID-19.

CDR3 nucleotide sequence: TGTGCCACCAGTGACCCCACACAGGGGAACTATGGCTACACCTTC. This gives the protein CATSDPTQGNYGYTF. The rearrangement links TRBV24-1 to TRBJ1-2; TRBD1 matches at 7 bases. The CDR3 extends over 15 amino acids. CDR1 and CDR2 (germline): KGHDR, SFDVKD. Trimming removed 4 bases from V and 2 bases from J; junction bases left unmatched: 6.

This chain uses TRBV7-2 with TRBJ2-7; D ambiguous. The germline V gene has CDR1 SGHTA and CDR2 FQGNSA. The CDR3 spans 13 residues. V was clipped by 2 bases and J by 6 bases, with 11 bases between them. The CDR3 DNA is TGTGCCAGCAGCTTACCTGGTCCCGGCGAGCAGTACTTC. Translation: CASSLPGPGEQYF.

V gene TRBV18 combines with J gene TRBJ1-1; D remains ambiguous. Trimming left V 4 bases short and J 8 bases short, with 8 bases between. This CDR3 region has 11 residues. Germline-derived CDR1 and CDR2 are KGHSH and LQKENI. This chain's CDR3 is CASSRESEAFF. The CDR3 nucleotides read TGTGCCAGCTCACGGGAGAGCGAAGCTTTCTTT.

The chain couples TRBV7-9 to TRBJ1-6; D not resolved. V was pared by 5 bases and J by 9 bases, with 14 bases between. The CDR3 loop spans 14 amino acids. From germline, CDR1 is SEHNR and CDR2 FQNEAQ (reference sequence). The CDR3 region is CASSPLWEGSPLHF. The CDR3 region has the DNA TGTGCCAGCAGCCCCTTATGGGAGGGTTCACCCCTCCACTTT.

This clone was seen a single time. This rearrangement joins TRBV30 to TRBJ1-5; D is unclear. Trimming removed 5 bases from V and 2 bases from J, with 10 bases in between. This CDR3 is built from 13 residues. Germline CDR1 is GTSNPN and CDR2 is SVGIG (reference sequence). The DNA of the CDR3 is TGTGCCTGGGACGCAGGCGGCAATCAGCCCCAGCATTTT. It is translated as CAWDAGGNQPQHF. Full variable domain (remainder filled in from reference TRBV30 and TRBJ1-5): SQTIHQWPATLVQPVGSPLSLECTVEGTSNPNLYWYRQAAGRGLQLLFYSVGIGQISSEVPQNLSASRPQDRQFILSSKKLLLSDSGFYLCAWDAGGNQPQHFGDGTRLSIL.

The V and J genes are TRBV25-1 and TRBJ2-6; a weak D match, TRBD2 (5 bases). CDR1 MGHDK and CDR2 SYGVNS come from the germline V gene. The V end lost 0 bases, the J end lost 3 bases, and 9 bases lay between the germline ends. This CDR3 is built from 16 residues. The CDR3 loop is CASSEYIASGANVLTF. The DNA for the CDR3 is TGTGCCAGCAGTGAATATATAGCGAGTGGGGCCAACGTCCTGACTTTC. Together with reference TRBV25-1 and TRBJ2-6, the CDR3 gives the full variable domain: EADIYQTPRYLVIGTGKKITLECSQTMGHDKMYWYQQDPGMELHLIHYSYGVNSTEKGDLSSESTVSRIRTEHFPLTLESARPSHTSQYLCASSEYIASGANVLTFGAGSRLTVL.

V gene TRBV4-1 combines with J gene TRBJ1-5; no clear D gene. The CDR3 is made up of 15 amino acids. Trimming shortened V by 1 base and J by 0 bases, and 7 bases separated the two germline ends. Germline V gene data show CDR1 as MGHRA and CDR2 as YSYEKL. CDR3 sequence reads: CASSQGQNSNQPQHF. In DNA, the CDR3 is TGCGCCAGCAGCCAAGGGCAGAATAGCAATCAGCCCCAGCATTTT.

CDR3 amino acids: CASSLSAAGRNGYTF. The CDR3 DNA sequence: TGTGCCAGCAGTTTATCGGCGGCGGGGCGGAACGGCTACACCTTC. The rearrangement uses TRBV27 and TRBJ1-2, with a tentative D call TRBD1 (5 bases). Germline loops: CDR1 MNHEY, CDR2 SMNVEV (reference sequence). V lost 0 bases and J 8 bases, leaving 16 bases between the germline ends. This CDR3 has 15 residues.

This clone has just a few counts. The rearrangement uses TRBV7-8 and TRBJ1-6; maybe TRBD1 (5 bases). The germline V gene has CDR1 SGHVS and CDR2 FQNEAQ. CDR3 length: 14 residues. Trimming stripped 5 bases from V and 7 bases from J, with 12 bases between. The CDR3 sequence: CASSPAGYNSPLHF. CDR3 nucleotides: TGTGCCAGCAGCCCGGCAGGGTACAATTCACCCCTCCACTTT. Combining the CDR3 with reference TRBV7-8 and TRBJ1-6 gives the whole variable domain GAGVSQSPRYKVAKRGQDVALRCDPISGHVSLFWYQQALGQGPEFLTYFQNEAQLDKSGLPSDRFFAERPEGSVSTLKIQRTQQEDSAVYLCASSPAGYNSPLHFGNGTRLTVT.

The V call is TRBV7-9, the J call TRBJ1-3; D not certain. Per the germline V gene, CDR1 is SEHNR and CDR2 is FQNEAQ (reference sequence). The CDR3 is made up of 14 amino acids. V lost 5 bases to trimming and J lost 8 bases, with 16 bases between them. CDR3 amino acids: CASSTNEYGDTIYF. CDR3 coding DNA: TGTGCCAGCAGCACCAATGAATACGGGGACACCATATATTTT.